This T cell receptor (beta chain) derives from a study of blood T cells in healthy people across ages. Overall study context: Template switching captured about one barcoded beta molecule per two T cells. Points from the study as a whole: The study found TCR beta diversity correlated strongly with naive T cell percentage.

A second PCR of 7 to 11 cycles used a sample-barcoded 5' primer and a J-beta primer mix. TCRdb recomputed calls from the 5' RACE reads with MiXCR, one row per CDR3 protein. Of about 620,000 distinct CDR3 sequences in the sample, roughly 21% are singletons; the top ten hold roughly 3.9%. With respect to this clonotype: What it recognizes is unknown.

Germline trimming cut 3 bases from V and 2 bases from J; bases unmatched to any gene: 7. CDR3 length: 15 residues. The germline V gene encodes CDR1 SGHKS and CDR2 YYEKEE (reference sequence). The donors, all healthy, were Caucasians living in Russia, aged about 6 to 90. The sequenced material came from blood. The sequence came from a man between 65 and 85 years old in good health. The chain recombines TRBV5-5 with TRBJ2-7; TRBD1 aligns across 8 bases. The CDR3 DNA follows: TGTGCCAGCAGCTGGGCCGCGACAGGGGCCTACGAGCAGTACTTC. This codes for CASSWAATGAYEQYF.